This entry concerns a single TCR beta chain. This CDR3 has 16 residues. V lost 5 bases, J lost 6 bases, and 8 bases stayed unmatched. Germline-derived CDR1 and CDR2 are SEHNR and FQNEAQ (reference sequence). The data originate from a study of PD-1 blockade in classical Hodgkin lymphoma. Clones were read by immunoSEQ multiplex PCR, and TCRdb kept only the in-frame ones, dropping some. The data show under 25,000 clones, with about 80% seen just once and 40% held by the top ten. This sample's time point: cycle 4 day 1 (C4D1), after 5 to 7 weeks of nivolumab. All trial patients relapsed after autologous stem cell transplantation.

The gene calls are TRBV7-9 and TRBJ2-2; 11 bases are shared with TRBD1. This TCR was recovered from a human donor with classical Hodgkin lymphoma. The input for sequencing was peripheral blood mononuclear cells (PBMCs), taken before the fourth cycle of nivolumab. CDR3 residues: CASSPFRDRGAGELFF. As DNA, the CDR3 is TGTGCCAGCAGCCCATTCCGGGACAGGGGGGCCGGGGAGCTGTTTTTT.